This T cell receptor beta chain was identified during a study of PD-1 blockade in classical Hodgkin lymphoma. Every patient relapsed after autologous stem cell transplantation, and brentuximab vedotin exposure varied. Germline loops: CDR1 SNHLY, CDR2 FYNNEI. This CDR3 comprises 13 residues. The data were produced by immunoSEQ multiplex PCR, yet TCRdb's version contains in-frame clones alone and is incomplete. The table has more than 35,000 clones, just over 85% seen once. This TCR derives from a human donor with classical Hodgkin lymphoma. The sample here was peripheral blood mononuclear cells (PBMCs), taken before the second cycle of nivolumab. V usage is TRBV2 and J usage is TRBJ2-1; TRBD2 agrees at 9 bases. Here the CDR3 reads CATRLAANNEQFF. Here the CDR3 DNA reads TGTGCGACCAGACTAGCGGCCAACAATGAGCAGTTCTTC.